This record covers a single TCR beta chain. This sample was taken from a study of blood T cell repertoires in COVID-19. There are 17 residues in the CDR3. V was clipped by 0 bases and J by 3 bases, with 14 bases between them. Germline V gene lookup returns CDR1 SGHDN and CDR2 FVKESK. Measured with immunoSEQ multiplex PCR; TCRdb has only the in-frame clones, and not every one. The sample contains 250,000 to 350,000 clones, under 90% of which appear only once. Specimen: peripheral blood. The V gene is TRBV14, the J gene TRBJ1-4; D is uncertain. The TCR originated in a woman between 25 and 40 years old with COVID-19, enrolled during active disease. The CDR3 nucleotides read TGTGCCAGCAGCCAAGACGGCGGCAGCACACCTAATGAAAAACTGTTTTTT. It translates to CASSQDGGSTPNEKLFF. Full variable domain (outside the CDR3, taken from reference TRBV14 and TRBJ1-4): EAGVTQFPSHSVIEKGQTVTLRCDPISGHDNLYWYRRVMGKEIKFLLHFVKESKQDESGMPNNRFLAERTGGTYSTLKVQPAELEDSGVYFCASSQDGGSTPNEKLFFGSGTQLSVL.